Listed below are T cell receptor beta chains from one sample, sequenced in a study of shared T cell receptors in the human thymus. TCRdb's table, derived via immunoSEQ multiplex PCR, lists solely in-frame clones and lacks some. The data contain some 700,000 clones, approximately 90% of them singletons. These data are also associated with another study on human thymus T cells.

Sequenced material: thymocytes. The receptors originated from a boy in the first two years of life with a congenital heart defect. Both conserved end residues are part of each CDR3. The D gene is left open where the match is weak. Clone size, where shown, is once, few, many, or a class for clones that have expanded.

abundance: -
j_gene: TRBJ2-5
d_gene: -
v_gene: TRBV30
CDR3aa: CALGALKETQYF
CDR3nt: TGTGCCTTGGGCGCACTGAAAGAGACCCAGTACTTC

abundance: -
j_gene: TRBJ2-3
d_gene: TRBD1
v_gene: TRBV28
CDR3aa: CASSLGSTRGLYTQYF
CDR3nt: TGTGCCAGCAGTTTGGGTTCTACCAGGGGGCTGTATACGCAGTATTTT

abundance: -
j_gene: TRBJ1-2
d_gene: TRBD1
v_gene: TRBV27
CDR3aa: CASRQNRGPNYGYTF
CDR3nt: TGTGCCAGCAGACAAAACAGGGGGCCTAACTATGGCTACACCTTC

abundance: few
j_gene: TRBJ2-7
d_gene: TRBD2
v_gene: TRBV5-4
CDR3aa: CASSLGRSVSGGIEQYF
CDR3nt: TGTGCCAGCAGCCTAGGGAGGAGTGTCTCGGGGGGGATCGAGCAGTACTTC

abundance: once
j_gene: TRBJ1-1
d_gene: -
v_gene: TRBV4-3
CDR3aa: CASSRQGRNWVNTEAFF
CDR3nt: TGCGCCAGCAGCCGGCAGGGGCGGAATTGGGTGAACACTGAAGCTTTCTTT

abundance: -
j_gene: TRBJ2-2
d_gene: -
v_gene: TRBV9
CDR3aa: CASSVGVGGLFF
CDR3nt: TGTGCCAGCAGCGTAGGGGTCGGGGGGCTGTTTTTT

abundance: -
j_gene: TRBJ1-1
d_gene: -
v_gene: TRBV10-1
CDR3aa: CASSVTGPTEAFF
CDR3nt: TGCGCCAGCAGCGTTACAGGGCCCACTGAAGCTTTCTTT

abundance: -
j_gene: TRBJ2-3
d_gene: -
v_gene: TRBV6-5
CDR3aa: CASRPTGLGTDTQYF
CDR3nt: TGTGCCAGCAGACCCACGGGTCTCGGGACAGATACGCAGTATTTT

abundance: -
j_gene: TRBJ1-2
d_gene: TRBD1
v_gene: TRBV4-3
CDR3aa: CASSQSDRDGYTF
CDR3nt: TGCGCCAGCAGCCAATCGGACAGGGACGGCTACACCTTC

abundance: -
j_gene: TRBJ1-1
d_gene: -
v_gene: TRBV25-1
CDR3aa: CASSGGTIIQGWTEAFF
CDR3nt: TGTGCCAGCAGTGGGGGTACCATTATTCAGGGGTGGACTGAAGCTTTCTTT

abundance: -
j_gene: TRBJ2-7
d_gene: TRBD2
v_gene: TRBV28
CDR3aa: CASRPTTRLAGERREQYF
CDR3nt: TGTGCCAGCAGACCAACCACTAGACTAGCGGGAGAAAGACGCGAGCAGTACTTC

abundance: -
j_gene: TRBJ2-4
d_gene: TRBD2
v_gene: TRBV7-2
CDR3aa: CASSRLAVLAKNIQYF
CDR3nt: TGTGCCAGCAGTCGACTAGCGGTACTAGCCAAAAACATTCAGTACTTC

abundance: -
j_gene: TRBJ2-7
d_gene: -
v_gene: TRBV27
CDR3aa: CASSLSGREAYEQYF
CDR3nt: TGTGCCAGCAGTTTATCCGGCAGGGAGGCCTACGAGCAGTACTTC

abundance: -
j_gene: TRBJ2-2
d_gene: -
v_gene: TRBV27
CDR3aa: CASSLVWTTTGELFF
CDR3nt: TGTGCCAGCAGTTTAGTGTGGACTACGACCGGGGAGCTGTTTTTT